This entry describes one T cell receptor beta chain. TCRdb's table, derived via immunoSEQ multiplex PCR, lists solely in-frame clones and lacks some. The data show approximately 150,000 clones, with around 83% seen just once and less than 20% held by the top ten. The entry originates in a study of blood T cell repertoires in COVID-19. V lost 1 base and J 4 bases, leaving 10 bases between the germline ends. CDR1 and CDR2 (germline): LGHNA, YNFKEQ. There are 14 residues in the CDR3. This chain joins TRBV4-2 and TRBJ1-2; possibly TRBD1 for D (5 bases). Sequencing was done on a sample of peripheral blood. The sequence came from an older woman who had recovered from COVID-19. The CDR3 reads CASSQAGLGYGYTF. CDR3 DNA: TGTGCCAGCAGCCAAGCAGGGTTGGGCTATGGCTACACCTTC.